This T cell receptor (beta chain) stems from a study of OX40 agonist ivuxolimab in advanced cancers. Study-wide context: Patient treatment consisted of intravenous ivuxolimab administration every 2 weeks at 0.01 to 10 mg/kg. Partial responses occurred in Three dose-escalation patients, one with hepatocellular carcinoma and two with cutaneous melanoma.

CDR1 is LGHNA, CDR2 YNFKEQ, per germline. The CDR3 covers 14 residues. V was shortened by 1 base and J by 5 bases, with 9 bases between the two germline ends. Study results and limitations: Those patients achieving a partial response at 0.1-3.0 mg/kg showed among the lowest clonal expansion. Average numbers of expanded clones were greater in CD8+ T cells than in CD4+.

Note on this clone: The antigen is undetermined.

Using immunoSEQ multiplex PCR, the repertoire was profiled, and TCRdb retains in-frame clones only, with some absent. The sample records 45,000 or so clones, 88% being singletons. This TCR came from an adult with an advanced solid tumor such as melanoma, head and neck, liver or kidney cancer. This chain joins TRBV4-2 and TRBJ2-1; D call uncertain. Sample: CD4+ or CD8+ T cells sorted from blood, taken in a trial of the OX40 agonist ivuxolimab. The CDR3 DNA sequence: TGTGCCAGCAGCCAAGGTGCCCAGCACAATGAGCAGTTCTTC. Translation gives CASSQGAQHNEQFF.